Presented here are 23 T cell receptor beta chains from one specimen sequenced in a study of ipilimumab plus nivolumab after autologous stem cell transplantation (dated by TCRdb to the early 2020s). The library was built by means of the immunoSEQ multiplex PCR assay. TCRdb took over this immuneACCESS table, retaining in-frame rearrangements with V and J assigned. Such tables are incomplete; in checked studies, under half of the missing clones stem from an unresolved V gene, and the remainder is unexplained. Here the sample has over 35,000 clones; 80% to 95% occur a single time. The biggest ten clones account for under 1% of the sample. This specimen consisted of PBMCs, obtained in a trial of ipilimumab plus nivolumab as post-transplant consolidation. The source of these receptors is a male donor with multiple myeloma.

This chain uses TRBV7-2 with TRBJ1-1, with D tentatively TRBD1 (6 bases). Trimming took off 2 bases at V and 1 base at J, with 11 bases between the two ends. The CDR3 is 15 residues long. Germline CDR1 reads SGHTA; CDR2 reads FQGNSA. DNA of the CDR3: TGTGCCAGCAGCTTAACTGCGACAGGGAACACTGAAGCTTTCTTT. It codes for CASSLTATGNTEAFF. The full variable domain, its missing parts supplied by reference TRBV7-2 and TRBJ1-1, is GAGVSQSPSNKVTEKGKDVELRCDPISGHTALYWYRQSLGQGLEFLIYFQGNSAPDKSGLPSDRFSAERTGGSVSTLTIQRTQQEDSAVYLCASSLTATGNTEAFFGQGTRLTVV.

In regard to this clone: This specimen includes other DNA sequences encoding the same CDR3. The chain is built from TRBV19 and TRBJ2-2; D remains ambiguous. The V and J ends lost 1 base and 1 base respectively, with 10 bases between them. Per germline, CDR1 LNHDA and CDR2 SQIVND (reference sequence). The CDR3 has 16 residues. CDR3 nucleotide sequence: TGTGCCAGTAGTATAGGGGCAGGTTGGAACACCGGGGAGCTGTTTTTT. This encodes CASSIGAGWNTGELFF.

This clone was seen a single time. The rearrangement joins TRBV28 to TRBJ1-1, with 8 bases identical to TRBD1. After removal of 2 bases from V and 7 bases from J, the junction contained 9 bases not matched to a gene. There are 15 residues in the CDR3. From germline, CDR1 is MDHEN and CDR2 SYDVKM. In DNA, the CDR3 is TGTGCCAGCAGTTTAGGTGGTCAGGGGGCTGGTGAAGCTTTCTTT. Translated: CASSLGGQGAGEAFF.

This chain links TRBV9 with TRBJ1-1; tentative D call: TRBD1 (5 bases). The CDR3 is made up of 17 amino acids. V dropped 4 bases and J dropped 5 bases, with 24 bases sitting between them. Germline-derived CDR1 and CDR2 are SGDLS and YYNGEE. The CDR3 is CASSPPPGTTPGTEAFF. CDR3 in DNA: TGTGCCAGCAGCCCACCCCCGGGGACCACCCCGGGAACTGAAGCTTTCTTT.

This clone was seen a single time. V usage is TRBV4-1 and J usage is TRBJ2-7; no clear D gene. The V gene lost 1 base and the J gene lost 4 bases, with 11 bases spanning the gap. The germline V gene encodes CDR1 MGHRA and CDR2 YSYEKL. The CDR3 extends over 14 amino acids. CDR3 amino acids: CASSQVLAQYEQYF. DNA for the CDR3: TGCGCCAGCAGCCAAGTCTTGGCCCAATACGAGCAGTACTTC.

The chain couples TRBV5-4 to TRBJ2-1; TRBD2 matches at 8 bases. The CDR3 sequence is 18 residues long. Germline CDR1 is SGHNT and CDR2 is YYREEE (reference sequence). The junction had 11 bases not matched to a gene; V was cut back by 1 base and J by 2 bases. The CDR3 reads CASSLLGLAGKPYNEQFF. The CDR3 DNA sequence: TGTGCCAGCAGCTTGTTGGGGTTAGCGGGAAAGCCCTACAATGAGCAGTTCTTC.

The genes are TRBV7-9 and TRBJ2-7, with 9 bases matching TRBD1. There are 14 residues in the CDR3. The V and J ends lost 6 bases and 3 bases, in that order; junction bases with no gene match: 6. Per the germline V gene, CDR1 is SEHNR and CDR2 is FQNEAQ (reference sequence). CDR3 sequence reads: CASSRGQGFYEQYF. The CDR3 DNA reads TGTGCCAGCAGTCGCGGACAGGGGTTCTACGAGCAGTACTTC. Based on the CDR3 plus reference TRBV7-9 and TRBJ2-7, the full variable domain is DTGVSQNPRHKITKRGQNVTFRCDPISEHNRLYWYRQTLGQGPEFLTYFQNEAQLEKSRLLSDRFSAERPKGSFSTLEIQRTEQGDSAMYLCASSRGQGFYEQYFGPGTRLTVT.

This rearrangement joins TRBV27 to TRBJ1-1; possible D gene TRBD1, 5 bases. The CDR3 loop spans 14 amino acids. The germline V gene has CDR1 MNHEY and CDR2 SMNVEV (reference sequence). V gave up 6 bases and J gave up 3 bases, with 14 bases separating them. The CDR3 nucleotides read TGTGCCAGCAGGTTCAACAGGCACGACACTGAAGCTTTCTTT. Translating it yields CASRFNRHDTEAFF.

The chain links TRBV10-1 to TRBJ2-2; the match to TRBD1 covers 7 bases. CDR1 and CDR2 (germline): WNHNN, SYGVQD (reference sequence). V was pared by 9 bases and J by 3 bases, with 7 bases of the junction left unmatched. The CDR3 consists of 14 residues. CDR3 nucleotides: TGCGCCAGTGAGGGGCAGGGGGACACCGGGGAGCTGTTTTTT. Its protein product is CASEGQGDTGELFF.

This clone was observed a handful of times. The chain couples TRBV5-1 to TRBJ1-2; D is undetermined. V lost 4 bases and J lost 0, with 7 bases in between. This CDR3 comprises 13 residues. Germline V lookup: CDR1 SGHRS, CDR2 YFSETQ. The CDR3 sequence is CASSPDANYGYTF. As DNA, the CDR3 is TGCGCCAGCAGCCCGGACGCTAACTATGGCTACACCTTC. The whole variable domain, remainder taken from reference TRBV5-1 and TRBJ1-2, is KAGVTQTPRYLIKTRGQQVTLSCSPISGHRSVSWYQQTPGQGLQFLFEYFSETQRNKGNFPGRFSGRQFSNSRSEMNVSTLELGDSALYLCASSPDANYGYTFGSGTRLTVV.

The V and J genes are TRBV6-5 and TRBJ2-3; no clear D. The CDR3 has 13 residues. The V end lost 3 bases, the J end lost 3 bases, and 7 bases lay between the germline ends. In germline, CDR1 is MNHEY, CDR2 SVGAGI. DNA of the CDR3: TGTGCCAGCAGTTATTTCAGTACAGATACGCAGTATTTT. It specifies CASSYFSTDTQYF.

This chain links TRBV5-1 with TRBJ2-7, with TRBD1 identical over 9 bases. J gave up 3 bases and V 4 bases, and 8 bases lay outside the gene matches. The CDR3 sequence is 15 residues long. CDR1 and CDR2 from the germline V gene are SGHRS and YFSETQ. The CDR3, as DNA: TGCGCCAGCAGCACCGGGACAGGGAGGCTCTACGAGCAGTACTTC. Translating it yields CASSTGTGRLYEQYF.

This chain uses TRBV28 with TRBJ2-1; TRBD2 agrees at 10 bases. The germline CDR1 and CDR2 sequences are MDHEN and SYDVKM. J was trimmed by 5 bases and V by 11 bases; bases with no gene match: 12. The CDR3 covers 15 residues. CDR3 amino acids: CAGAGGPRPHNEQFF. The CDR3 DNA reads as TGTGCCGGAGCGGGGGGGCCACGTCCCCACAATGAGCAGTTCTTC.

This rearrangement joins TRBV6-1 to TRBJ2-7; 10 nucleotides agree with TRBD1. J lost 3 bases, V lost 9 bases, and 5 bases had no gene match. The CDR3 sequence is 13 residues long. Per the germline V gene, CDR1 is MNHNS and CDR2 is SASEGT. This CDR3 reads CASMGQGIYEQYF. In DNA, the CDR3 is TGTGCCAGTATGGGACAGGGGATCTACGAGCAGTACTTC.

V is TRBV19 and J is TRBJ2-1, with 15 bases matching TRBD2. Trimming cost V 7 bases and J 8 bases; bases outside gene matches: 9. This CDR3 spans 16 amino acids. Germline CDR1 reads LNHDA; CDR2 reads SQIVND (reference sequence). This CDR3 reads CASTPAGTSGRHEQFF. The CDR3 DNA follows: TGTGCCAGTACCCCTGCCGGGACTAGCGGGAGGCATGAGCAGTTCTTC.

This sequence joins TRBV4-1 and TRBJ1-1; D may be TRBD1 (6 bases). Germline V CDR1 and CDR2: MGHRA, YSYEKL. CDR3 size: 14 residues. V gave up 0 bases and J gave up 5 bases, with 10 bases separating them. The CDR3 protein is CASSQDPGATEAFF. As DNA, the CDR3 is TGCGCCAGCAGCCAAGACCCAGGGGCAACTGAAGCTTTCTTT.

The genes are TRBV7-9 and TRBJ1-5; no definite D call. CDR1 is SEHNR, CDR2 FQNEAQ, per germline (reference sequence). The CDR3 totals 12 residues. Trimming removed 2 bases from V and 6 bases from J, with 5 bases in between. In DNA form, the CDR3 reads TGTGCCAGCAGCTTATGGGGTCAGCCCCAGCATTTT. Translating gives CASSLWGQPQHF.

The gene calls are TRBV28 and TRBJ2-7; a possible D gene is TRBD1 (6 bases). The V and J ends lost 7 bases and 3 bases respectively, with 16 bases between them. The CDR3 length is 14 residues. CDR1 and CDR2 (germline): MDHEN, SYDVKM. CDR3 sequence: CASTGRGGFYEQYF. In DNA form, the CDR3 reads TGTGCCAGCACGGGCAGAGGGGGATTCTACGAGCAGTACTTC.

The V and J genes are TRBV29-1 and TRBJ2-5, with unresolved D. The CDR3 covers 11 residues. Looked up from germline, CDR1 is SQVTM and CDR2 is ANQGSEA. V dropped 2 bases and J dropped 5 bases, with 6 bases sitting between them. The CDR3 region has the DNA TGCAGCGTTGAAAAGTTGGAGACCCAGTACTTC. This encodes CSVEKLETQYF.

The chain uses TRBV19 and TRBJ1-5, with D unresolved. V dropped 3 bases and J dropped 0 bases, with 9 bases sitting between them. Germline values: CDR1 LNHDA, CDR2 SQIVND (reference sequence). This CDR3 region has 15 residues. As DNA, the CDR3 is TGTGCCAGTAGTATTTCTAATGATAGCAATCAGCCCCAGCATTTT. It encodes CASSISNDSNQPQHF.

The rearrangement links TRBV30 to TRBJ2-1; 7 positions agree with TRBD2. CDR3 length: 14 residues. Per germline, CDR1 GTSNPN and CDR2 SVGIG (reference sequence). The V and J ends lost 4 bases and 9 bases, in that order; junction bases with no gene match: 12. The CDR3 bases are TGTGCCTGGACTTTTCGGGGGAGGGCGGGTGAGCAGTTCTTC. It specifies CAWTFRGRAGEQFF.

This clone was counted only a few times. This CDR3 is CASRSDPGSWSNQPQHF. The CDR3 DNA follows: TGTGCCAGCAGGTCCGATCCGGGTTCTTGGAGCAATCAGCCCCAGCATTTT. J is TRBJ1-5 and V is TRBV7-8; D is unclear. V lost 6 bases and J 1 base, leaving 19 bases between the germline ends. The CDR3 is 17 amino acids. The germline V gene encodes CDR1 SGHVS and CDR2 FQNEAQ. The full variable domain, completed using reference TRBV7-8 and TRBJ1-5, is GAGVSQSPRYKVAKRGQDVALRCDPISGHVSLFWYQQALGQGPEFLTYFQNEAQLDKSGLPSDRFFAERPEGSVSTLKIQRTQQEDSAVYLCASRSDPGSWSNQPQHFGDGTRLSIL.

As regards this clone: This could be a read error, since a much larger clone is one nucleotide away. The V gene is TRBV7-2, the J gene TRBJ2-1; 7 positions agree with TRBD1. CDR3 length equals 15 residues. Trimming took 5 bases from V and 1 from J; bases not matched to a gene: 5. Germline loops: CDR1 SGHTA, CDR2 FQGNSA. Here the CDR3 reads CASSPDRVSYNEQFF. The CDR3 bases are TGTGCCAGCAGCCCCGACAGGGTGTCCTACAATGAGCAGTTCTTC.